This T cell receptor (beta chain) stems from a study of blood T cells in healthy people across ages (dated by TCRdb to the mid-2010s). Context from the whole study: In model experiments, roughly one uniquely barcoded TCR beta cDNA molecule per two T cells was captured by template switching. The study measured age-related changes in TCR beta repertoire diversity using deep sequencing normalized with unique cDNA molecular identifiers. Donors were grouped into four age groups: young (average approximately 15 years), middle-aged (around 39), aged (around 60) and long-lived (over 80). To avoid experimental bias, donors of different ages were spread randomly across the sequencing lanes. Using the same blood draw, the study looked at two additional independent replicas of 1 million unique cDNA reads for two donors, one aged 18 to 30 and the other aged 80 or older.

Library method: 5' RACE. Data came from an Illumina HiSeq 2500. A second about 7 to 11 cycle PCR used a sample-barcoded 5' primer and a J-beta primer mix. A unique molecular identifier was introduced onto each TCR beta cDNA molecule by a template-switch 5' adaptor carrying 12 random nucleotides. Each sample yielded at least 3 million CDR3-containing paired-end reads. The Mint cDNA synthesis kit, primed by a TRBC-specific oligonucleotide, was used to synthesize first-strand cDNA from all RNA. Following uracil-DNA glycosylase treatment, a first 18-cycle PCR with universal primers M1SS and BC2_uni_R was performed on all cDNA. From the authors' description of their analysis: Normalization of each sample was performed by random selection of 1 million high-quality reads, each carrying a distinct molecular identifier. Instead of being binned into consensus sequences, reads that shared molecular identifiers were thrown out. MiTCR, run with a Q25 quality threshold and the strictest error-elimination algorithm, handled CDR3 identification, clonotype clustering and error correction. Lower-bound total TCR beta diversity was estimated with a nonparametric unseen species model using Euler transformation. TCRdb redid the processing of the public reads, applying fastp at Q25 and MiXCR, and retained in-frame beta chains. Records with the same CDR3 protein are collapsed into one entry carrying the most frequent genes and DNA. TCRdb's processing, not the authors', yielded these V and J calls. The sample table contains hundreds of thousands of distinct CDR3 sequences; only one count was recorded for roughly 50% of them. The ten largest clones add up to more than 25% of the sample.

On this clonotype: Its antigen is not yet known. No much larger clone is present one base from it, and per-base qualities are unavailable.

Findings and caveats that apply to the study as a whole: The CMV infection status of donors was not known, potentially confounding age-related changes in expanded clonotypes. A strong correlation was found between observed TCR beta diversity and the percentage of naive T cells measured by flow cytometry. The long-lived group showed more naive CD4+ T cells, fewer expanded clones and increased TCR diversity than the aged group, suggesting age selection. Bulk unsorted PBMC profiling prevented conclusive comparison of naive and antigen-experienced compartments. Estimates of total diversity based on one million sequenced T cells were considered lower bounds and underestimates. Observed TCR beta diversity per million T cells fell roughly linearly with age, and a significant reduction was already apparent by age roughly 40.

The donors were under 40 Caucasian individuals from Russia, aged 6 to 90 years, who were systemically healthy. Roughly 9.5 milliliters of peripheral blood were drawn from each donor into EDTA-treated Vacutainer tubes. Ficoll-Paque density-gradient centrifugation was used to isolate PBMCs, with at least 6 million obtained per sample. Total RNA, at least 5 micrograms per sample, was extracted from PBMCs with Trizol reagent. For every donor, flow cytometry on a PBMC aliquot measured the percentage of naive CD45RAhigh/CD27high T cells. Sequenced material: blood. The TCR was taken from a man in his forties or fifties in good health.

The CDR3 in this case is CASSRLPGQSYNSPLHF. The sequence in DNA is TGTGCCAGCAGCCGCCTCCCCGGACAGTCCTATAATTCACCCCTCCACTTT. This receptor chain uses TRBV7-9 and TRBJ1-6; TRBD1 is a possible D gene, resting on 6 matching bases. Relative to germline, V is 5 bases shorter and J is 1 base shorter, with 15 bases between their ends. Counted from cysteine to phenylalanine, this CDR3 has 17 amino acids. Of all the DNA, just the CDR3 is kept, 51 bases in frame from base 1. CDR1 SEHNR and CDR2 FQNEAQ were looked up in the germline V gene (reference sequence).